The 9 T cell receptor beta chains given below trace back to one sample, sequenced in a study of CD8 T cells in ankylosing spondylitis. TCRdb used MiXCR to reprocess the 5' RACE reads, holding one entry per CDR3 protein. Among roughly 130,000 distinct CDR3 sequences listed, about 13% were seen once. Material for sequencing was blood, either unsorted or a sorted T cell fraction (not recorded which). The origin of the receptors is a female donor with ankylosing spondylitis or in good health (not recorded which).

This clonotype has at least ten counts. The chain joins TRBV12-3 or TRBV12-4 to TRBJ2-7; tentative D call: TRBD2 (6 bases). Trimming removed 6 bases from V and 6 bases from J, with 24 bases in between. CDR3 length equals 16 residues. The CDR3 nucleotides read TGTGCCAGCAGCTTCGCCCTAGGAGGGAGGTTGGGCGAGCAGTACTTC. Translated, it gives CASSFALGGRLGEQYF.

The V and J genes are TRBV20-1 and TRBJ2-3; TRBD2 matches at 10 bases. Germline CDR1 DFQATT, CDR2 SNEGSKA (reference sequence). The V and J ends lost 7 bases and 2 bases, in that order; junction bases with no gene match: 3. The CDR3 length is 13 residues. The CDR3 nucleotides read TGCAGTGGGACTAGCGGCATCACAGATACGCAGTATTTT. Its protein is CSGTSGITDTQYF.

The rearrangement links TRBV12-3 or TRBV12-4 to TRBJ2-5; D not certain. V lost 2 bases, J lost 4 bases, and 5 bases lay in between. CDR3 length equals 12 residues. The CDR3 reads CASSLPGETQYF. The DNA for the CDR3 is TGTGCCAGCAGTTTACCCGGAGAGACCCAGTACTTC.

This chain joins TRBV25-1 and TRBJ2-3; D is uncertain. Trimming cost V 4 bases and J 6 bases, with 8 bases left between them. The germline gives CDR1 MGHDK, CDR2 SYGVNS. The CDR3 totals 12 residues. The CDR3 sequence: CASSATFDTQYF. The CDR3 DNA follows: TGTGCCAGCAGTGCGACATTCGATACGCAGTATTTT.

There are many counts of this clonotype. The J gene is TRBJ2-3, the V gene TRBV29-1; D perhaps matches TRBD2 (5 bases). From germline, CDR1 is SQVTM and CDR2 ANQGSEA. V lost 6 bases to trimming and J lost 6 bases, with 13 bases between them. The CDR3 has 12 amino acids. The CDR3 sequence is CSVGRPTDTQYF. The CDR3 bases are TGCAGCGTGGGGAGACCGACGGATACGCAGTATTTT.

Points on this clonotype: At one of its ends the junction is not consistent with the germline gene, which may arise from a read error. V gene TRBV5-1 combines with J gene TRBJ2-2; 15 nucleotides agree with TRBD2. This CDR3 has 19 amino acids. CDR1 SGHRS and CDR2 YFSETQ come from the germline V gene. The CDR3 loop is CASSLEGLAGGRNTGEQFF. CDR3 DNA: TGCGCCAGCAGCTTGGAAGGACTAGCGGGAGGGCGGAACACCGGGGAGCAGTTTTTT.

V usage is TRBV12-3 or TRBV12-4 and J usage is TRBJ2-1; TRBD2 matches at 11 bases. This CDR3 is 17 amino acids long. Trimming removed 5 bases from V and 1 base from J; junction bases left unmatched: 7. Here the CDR3 DNA reads TGTGCCAGCAGTCCCGGGGTAGCGGGAGGGTCCTACAATGAGCAGTTCTTC. It translates to CASSPGVAGGSYNEQFF.

This clonotype has only a few counts. The chain recombines TRBV5-1 with TRBJ2-3; weak D call: TRBD2 (5 bases). CDR1 and CDR2 (germline): SGHRS, YFSETQ. The CDR3 length is 15 residues. Trimming shortened V by 4 bases and J by 0 bases, and 12 bases separated the two germline ends. The CDR3 nucleotides read TGCGCCAGCAGCCTGGACTCCCCTAGCACAGATACGCAGTATTTT. Translating it yields CASSLDSPSTDTQYF.

The chain has TRBV28 and TRBJ2-7; D call uncertain. V lost 4 bases to trimming and J lost 6 bases, with 22 bases between them. Per germline, CDR1 MDHEN and CDR2 SYDVKM. This CDR3 region has 16 residues. CDR3 amino acids: CASSSIRTLARGEQYF. DNA of the CDR3: TGTGCCAGCAGTTCGATAAGGACCCTTGCCCGTGGCGAGCAGTACTTC.